This T cell receptor (beta chain) was recovered during a study of CD8+CD57+ T cells in acquired aplastic anemia. Researchers used genomic DNA as the template to profile TCR beta VDJ and CDR3. TCRdb redid the calling of the reads with MiXCR, one entry per CDR3 protein. The sample consists of about 180,000 distinct CDR3 sequences, approximately 49% of them appearing once. V lost 4 bases, J lost 6 bases, and 10 bases stayed unmatched. This CDR3 has 14 amino acids. Germline lookup yields CDR1 SQVTM and CDR2 ANQGSEA. J is TRBJ1-1 and V is TRBV29-1; 8 positions match TRBD1. Sequencing used sorted CD4+, CD8+, or CD8+CD57+ T cells (not recorded which) from PBMCs. The receptor comes from a human donor in good health. The CDR3 bases are TGCAGCGTTGTCCACGGACAGGGTCGGGCTGAAGCTTTCTTT. Its translation is CSVVHGQGRAEAFF.